This is a list of T cell receptor beta chains from one sample in a study of blood T cells in healthy people across ages. MiXCR was run by TCRdb on the 5' RACE reads, yielding one entry per CDR3 protein. In the table there are hundreds of thousands of distinct CDR3 sequences, less than 70% of which are singletons. The sequenced sample was blood. Source of these receptors: an older man in good health. Both conserved end residues are part of each CDR3. The order of the fields is D gene, clone size, V gene, J gene, CDR3 DNA, CDR3 protein. D genes are given only for firm matches. Not all rows give a size; the values are once, few, many and, for expanded clones, a class.

D gene: -; clone size: few; V gene: TRBV6-5; J gene: TRBJ1-2; CDR3 DNA: TGTGCCAGCAGCCTAGGAGGGGTGGACTATGGCTACACCTTC; CDR3 protein: CASSLGGVDYGYTF
D gene: -; clone size: many; V gene: TRBV20-1; J gene: TRBJ2-5; CDR3 DNA: TGCAGTGCTAGAGGGGAGACAAAGGGGACCCAGTACTTC; CDR3 protein: CSARGETKGTQYF
D gene: -; clone size: -; V gene: TRBV5-8; J gene: TRBJ2-3; CDR3 DNA: TGTGCCAGCAGCACAGCAGGCACAGATACGCAGTATTTT; CDR3 protein: CASSTAGTDTQYF
D gene: TRBD2; clone size: few; V gene: TRBV7-8; J gene: TRBJ2-4; CDR3 DNA: TGTGCCAGCAGCTCAAATAGCGGGAGCCCAGCCAAAAACATTCAGTACTTC; CDR3 protein: CASSSNSGSPAKNIQYF
D gene: TRBD2; clone size: few; V gene: TRBV20-1; J gene: TRBJ2-3; CDR3 DNA: TGCAGTGCTAGGGTACACGGGAGGGGCGCGTCAGATACGCAGTATTTT; CDR3 protein: CSARVHGRGASDTQYF
D gene: -; clone size: -; V gene: TRBV20-1; J gene: TRBJ1-4; CDR3 DNA: TGCAGTGCTAGACTCAGGGGCAGGGAAAAACTGTTTTTT; CDR3 protein: CSARLRGREKLFF
D gene: -; clone size: -; V gene: TRBV11-2; J gene: TRBJ2-7; CDR3 DNA: TGTGCCAGCAGCAACATGGGTGTAAGGGAGCAGTACTTC; CDR3 protein: CASSNMGVREQYF
D gene: -; clone size: few; V gene: TRBV28; J gene: TRBJ1-6; CDR3 DNA: TGTGCCAGCAGATTCCCGAATAATTCACCCCTCCACTTT; CDR3 protein: CASRFPNNSPLHF
D gene: -; clone size: -; V gene: TRBV7-2; J gene: TRBJ2-7; CDR3 DNA: TGTGCCAGCGGAAGCAGTTCTATCTCCTACGAGCAGTACTTC; CDR3 protein: CASGSSSISYEQYF
D gene: TRBD2; clone size: -; V gene: TRBV6-5; J gene: TRBJ2-5; CDR3 DNA: TGTGCCAGCAGTTACTCGACTAGCGGGAGGGCCGCGGATGAGCAGTACTTC; CDR3 protein: CASSYSTSGRAADEQYF
D gene: TRBD1; clone size: -; V gene: TRBV14; J gene: TRBJ2-4; CDR3 DNA: TGTGCCAGCAGTCTTGGACAGGGTTGGAACATTCAGTACTTC; CDR3 protein: CASSLGQGWNIQYF
D gene: TRBD2; clone size: -; V gene: TRBV9; J gene: TRBJ2-3; CDR3 DNA: TGTGCCAGCAGCCGACTAGCGGGAGTACGAAGCACAGATACGCAGTATTTT; CDR3 protein: CASSRLAGVRSTDTQYF
D gene: -; clone size: -; V gene: TRBV5-1; J gene: TRBJ2-5; CDR3 DNA: TGCGCCAGCAGCTACAGCACGTTCACGGGTGAGCAGTACTTC; CDR3 protein: CASSYSTFTGEQYF
D gene: TRBD2; clone size: few; V gene: TRBV28; J gene: TRBJ2-3; CDR3 DNA: TGTGCCAGCAGTGGGGGAGGGAGCACAGATACGCAGTATTTT; CDR3 protein: CASSGGGSTDTQYF
D gene: -; clone size: -; V gene: TRBV5-1; J gene: TRBJ1-4; CDR3 DNA: TGCGCCAGCAGCGGCGCCGGGACGGATAATGAAAAACTGTTTTTT; CDR3 protein: CASSGAGTDNEKLFF
D gene: -; clone size: -; V gene: TRBV20-1; J gene: TRBJ1-2; CDR3 DNA: TGCAGTGCTAGAGGCTCCCTTGGACGGAATAACTATGGCTACACCTTC; CDR3 protein: CSARGSLGRNNYGYTF
D gene: TRBD2; clone size: once; V gene: TRBV18; J gene: TRBJ2-1; CDR3 DNA: TGTGCCAGCTCCCCTCACCCGGGACTAGTTTCCAATGAGCAGTTCTTC; CDR3 protein: CASSPHPGLVSNEQFF
D gene: TRBD1; clone size: many; V gene: TRBV29-1; J gene: TRBJ2-5; CDR3 DNA: TGCAGCGCCAAGACAGGGGAAGAGACCCAGTACTTC; CDR3 protein: CSAKTGEETQYF
D gene: TRBD1; clone size: -; V gene: TRBV6-5; J gene: TRBJ1-2; CDR3 DNA: TGTGCCAGCAGTCGAAAGACAGGGCCTTATGGCTACACCTTC; CDR3 protein: CASSRKTGPYGYTF
D gene: TRBD2; clone size: once; V gene: TRBV20-1; J gene: TRBJ2-1; CDR3 DNA: TGCAGTGCCCGGGGGGTGAGAAATGAGCAGTTCTTC; CDR3 protein: CSARGVRNEQFF
D gene: -; clone size: once; V gene: TRBV3-1; J gene: TRBJ2-4; CDR3 DNA: TGTGCCAGCAGCTCCGAGGACAGACAAGCCAAAAACATTCAGTACTTC; CDR3 protein: CASSSEDRQAKNIQYF
D gene: TRBD2; clone size: -; V gene: TRBV4-1; J gene: TRBJ2-2; CDR3 DNA: TGCGCCAGCAGCCAGGATGGAGCGGGAGCGAACACCGGGGAGCTGTTTTTT; CDR3 protein: CASSQDGAGANTGELFF
D gene: -; clone size: few; V gene: TRBV11-1; J gene: TRBJ2-4; CDR3 DNA: TGTGCCAGCAGCACGGAAATGGGGAAAAGGCAGCAGTACTTC; CDR3 protein: CASSTEMGKRQQYF
D gene: -; clone size: -; V gene: TRBV20-1; J gene: TRBJ1-2; CDR3 DNA: TGCAGTGCAGCCTTAGTGGGGGACAACTATGGCTACACCTTC; CDR3 protein: CSAALVGDNYGYTF
D gene: -; clone size: -; V gene: TRBV28; J gene: TRBJ2-1; CDR3 DNA: TGTGTCAGCCGGCTCCGGGACCGACCTCACAATGAGCAGTTCTTC; CDR3 protein: CVSRLRDRPHNEQFF
D gene: -; clone size: -; V gene: TRBV3-1; J gene: TRBJ1-2; CDR3 DNA: TGTGCCGGCAGCCAAGAAGCTCGGTCGCTGGGCCACTATGGCTACACCTTC; CDR3 protein: CAGSQEARSLGHYGYTF
D gene: TRBD1; clone size: -; V gene: TRBV5-1; J gene: TRBJ2-7; CDR3 DNA: TGCGCCAGCAGCTTGGCTTTCGAGGGGGCGTCCTACGAGCAGTACTTC; CDR3 protein: CASSLAFEGASYEQYF
D gene: -; clone size: -; V gene: TRBV12-5; J gene: TRBJ2-7; CDR3 DNA: TGTGCTAGTGGTTTGAGGGCCGAGCAGTACTTC; CDR3 protein: CASGLRAEQYF
D gene: -; clone size: once; V gene: TRBV2; J gene: TRBJ2-2; CDR3 DNA: TGTGCCAGCAGTGAACGTACAGTCTTCACCGGGGAGCTGTTTTTT; CDR3 protein: CASSERTVFTGELFF
D gene: -; clone size: -; V gene: TRBV14; J gene: TRBJ2-3; CDR3 DNA: TGTGCCAGCAGCCAAGAATCAGGGGCACGGCAGTATTTT; CDR3 protein: CASSQESGARQYF
D gene: -; clone size: -; V gene: TRBV27; J gene: TRBJ1-4; CDR3 DNA: TGTGCCAGCAGTTATACAGGAACTAATGAAAAACTGTTTTTT; CDR3 protein: CASSYTGTNEKLFF
D gene: TRBD1; clone size: -; V gene: TRBV28; J gene: TRBJ1-1; CDR3 DNA: TGTGCCAGCAGTTTACCAGGGGGCACTGAAGCTTTCTTT; CDR3 protein: CASSLPGGTEAFF
D gene: -; clone size: -; V gene: TRBV10-3; J gene: TRBJ1-1; CDR3 DNA: TGTGCCATCAGTGAGTCACAGACTGAAGCTTTCTTT; CDR3 protein: CAISESQTEAFF
D gene: -; clone size: -; V gene: TRBV10-3; J gene: TRBJ2-4; CDR3 DNA: TGTGCCTCGAGTGGGACGGCGCCCTACGAGCGGTACTTC; CDR3 protein: CASSGTAPYERYF
D gene: -; clone size: -; V gene: TRBV5-1; J gene: TRBJ2-7; CDR3 DNA: TGCGCCAGCAGCTTCGAAGGGGGGCAGTACGAGCAGTACTTC; CDR3 protein: CASSFEGGQYEQYF
D gene: -; clone size: few; V gene: TRBV2; J gene: TRBJ2-7; CDR3 DNA: TGTGCCAGCAGTGAAGGGACTCTGAGCTCCTACGAGCAGTACTTC; CDR3 protein: CASSEGTLSSYEQYF
D gene: -; clone size: many; V gene: TRBV3-1; J gene: TRBJ1-1; CDR3 DNA: TGTGCCAGCAGCCGCTGGAGGGACACTGAAGCTTTCTTT; CDR3 protein: CASSRWRDTEAFF
D gene: -; clone size: -; V gene: TRBV5-1; J gene: TRBJ1-1; CDR3 DNA: TGCGCCAGCAGCTTGTTTGAGAACACTGAAGCTTTCTTT; CDR3 protein: CASSLFENTEAFF
D gene: -; clone size: -; V gene: TRBV15; J gene: TRBJ1-1; CDR3 DNA: TGTGCCACCAGCAGATCCCTCTGGGGTGGGAACACTGAAGCTTTCTTT; CDR3 protein: CATSRSLWGGNTEAFF
D gene: -; clone size: -; V gene: TRBV2; J gene: TRBJ1-1; CDR3 DNA: TGTGCCAGCAGACCGTTCTTAGGGGGGCGGGGCAAAAACACTGAAGCTTTCTTT; CDR3 protein: CASRPFLGGRGKNTEAFF
D gene: -; clone size: -; V gene: TRBV20-1; J gene: TRBJ1-5; CDR3 DNA: TGCAGTGCTAGAAAAAGGGGGAATAGCAATCAGCCCCAGCATTTT; CDR3 protein: CSARKRGNSNQPQHF
D gene: TRBD2; clone size: -; V gene: TRBV29-1; J gene: TRBJ2-2; CDR3 DNA: TGCAGCGCACGGACTAGCGGGACCAACACCGGGGAGCTGTTTTTT; CDR3 protein: CSARTSGTNTGELFF
D gene: TRBD2; clone size: -; V gene: TRBV6-5; J gene: TRBJ2-5; CDR3 DNA: TGTGCCAGCAAGCGGGGCCTGATAGAGACCCAGTACTTC; CDR3 protein: CASKRGLIETQYF
D gene: -; clone size: -; V gene: TRBV5-1; J gene: TRBJ2-7; CDR3 DNA: TGCGCCAGCAGCGCGGACGGACCCTCCTACAATGAGCAGTACTTC; CDR3 protein: CASSADGPSYNEQYF
D gene: TRBD1; clone size: -; V gene: TRBV28; J gene: TRBJ2-7; CDR3 DNA: TGTGCCAGCGAAGGACAGGTCTCCTACGAGCAGTACTTC; CDR3 protein: CASEGQVSYEQYF
D gene: TRBD1; clone size: -; V gene: TRBV6-6; J gene: TRBJ2-7; CDR3 DNA: TGTGCCAGCAGTCCTAAAGGGGGCGGATACGAGCAGTACTTC; CDR3 protein: CASSPKGGGYEQYF
D gene: TRBD2; clone size: once; V gene: TRBV5-1; J gene: TRBJ2-5; CDR3 DNA: TGCGCCAGCGGCTTCGGACTAGCGGGAGAAGAGACCCAGTACTTC; CDR3 protein: CASGFGLAGEETQYF
D gene: TRBD1; clone size: few; V gene: TRBV25-1; J gene: TRBJ2-3; CDR3 DNA: TGTGCCAGCAGAGACAGGGCCCTTGGCCCGCGCGCGTATTTT; CDR3 protein: CASRDRALGPRAYF
D gene: TRBD1; clone size: once; V gene: TRBV10-3; J gene: TRBJ2-5; CDR3 DNA: TGTGCCATCAGTGAGACCAGGGGGCAAGAGACCCAGTACTTC; CDR3 protein: CAISETRGQETQYF
D gene: -; clone size: many; V gene: TRBV4-2; J gene: TRBJ2-6; CDR3 DNA: TGTGCCAGCAGCCAAGATAGGGGGGCCCGCAGTAACTCTGGGGCCAACGTCCTGACTTTC; CDR3 protein: CASSQDRGARSNSGANVLTF
D gene: -; clone size: few; V gene: TRBV25-1; J gene: TRBJ2-1; CDR3 DNA: TGTGCCACCCAGGTGGGGCGTCCAAATGAGCAGTTCTTC; CDR3 protein: CATQVGRPNEQFF
D gene: -; clone size: -; V gene: TRBV7-9; J gene: TRBJ2-5; CDR3 DNA: TGTGCCAGCAGCTTACGATACAATGAGCAGTACTTC; CDR3 protein: CASSLRYNEQYF
D gene: TRBD1; clone size: -; V gene: TRBV18; J gene: TRBJ2-1; CDR3 DNA: TGTGCCAGCTCAAAGGACAGGGGGGACCAAGAGACCCAGTTCTTC; CDR3 protein: CASSKDRGDQETQFF
D gene: -; clone size: -; V gene: TRBV10-2; J gene: TRBJ2-7; CDR3 DNA: TGCGCCAGCAGTGTGGGGGTACCCTACGAGCAGTACTTC; CDR3 protein: CASSVGVPYEQYF
D gene: TRBD2; clone size: -; V gene: TRBV27; J gene: TRBJ2-5; CDR3 DNA: TGTGCCAGCAGTGACCCGGGACTAGCGAAAGAGACCCAGTACTTC; CDR3 protein: CASSDPGLAKETQYF
D gene: TRBD1; clone size: few; V gene: TRBV29-1; J gene: TRBJ1-5; CDR3 DNA: TGCAGCGCTACCTTGGGACAGAGCAATCAGCCCCAGCATTTT; CDR3 protein: CSATLGQSNQPQHF
D gene: -; clone size: many; V gene: TRBV6-5; J gene: TRBJ1-2; CDR3 DNA: TGTGCCAGCAGTCAGCCACAGGGCTATGGCTACACCTTC; CDR3 protein: CASSQPQGYGYTF
D gene: TRBD2; clone size: many; V gene: TRBV5-1; J gene: TRBJ2-1; CDR3 DNA: TGCGCCAGCAGCTTGGCCAGCGGGGGCTTCTCCTACAATGAGCAGTTCTTC; CDR3 protein: CASSLASGGFSYNEQFF
D gene: TRBD2; clone size: -; V gene: TRBV7-2; J gene: TRBJ2-7; CDR3 DNA: TGTGCCAGCAGCCGAGTGGGGGGGTTTTACGAGCAGTACTTC; CDR3 protein: CASSRVGGFYEQYF
D gene: -; clone size: -; V gene: TRBV5-1; J gene: TRBJ2-5; CDR3 DNA: TGCGCCAGCTGCACCCAAGTTGGAGAGACCCAGTACTTC; CDR3 protein: CASCTQVGETQYF